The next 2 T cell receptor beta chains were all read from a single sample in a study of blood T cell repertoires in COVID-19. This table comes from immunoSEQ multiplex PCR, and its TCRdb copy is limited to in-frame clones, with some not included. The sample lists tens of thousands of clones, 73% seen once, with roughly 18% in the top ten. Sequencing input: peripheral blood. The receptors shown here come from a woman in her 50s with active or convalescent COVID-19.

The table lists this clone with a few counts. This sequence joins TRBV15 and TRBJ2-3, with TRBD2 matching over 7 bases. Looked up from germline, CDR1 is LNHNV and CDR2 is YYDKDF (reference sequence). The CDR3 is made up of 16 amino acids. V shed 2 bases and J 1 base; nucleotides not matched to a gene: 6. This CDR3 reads CATSRWGGSGTDTQYF. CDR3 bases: TGTGCCACCAGCAGATGGGGGGGGTCAGGCACAGATACGCAGTATTTT.

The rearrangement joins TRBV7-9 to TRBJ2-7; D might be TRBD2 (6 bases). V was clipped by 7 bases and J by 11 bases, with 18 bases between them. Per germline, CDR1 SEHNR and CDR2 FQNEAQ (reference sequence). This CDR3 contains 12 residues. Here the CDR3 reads CASTPGGSLEYF. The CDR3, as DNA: TGTGCCAGCACTCCAGGAGGGTCTCTGGAGTACTTC.